Following are 14 T cell receptor beta chains from one sample sequenced in a study of response to subunit inactivated influenza vaccine. TCRdb itself ran the RT-PCR reads through MiXCR, one entry per CDR3 protein. The sample has 500,000 to 600,000 distinct CDR3 sequences; around 10% are singletons. This same sample was also taken into another study, of T cells expressing NK-cell markers. That investigation notes: The cDNA for TCR beta came from 5'RACE template switching with UMIs.

This material consisted of PBMCs from blood, taken on the day of vaccination. These receptors were taken from a man aged 45-65 years who received an inactivated influenza vaccine.

The rearrangement uses TRBV12-3 or TRBV12-4 and TRBJ2-3, with a possible D match to TRBD2 (7 bases). Trimming took off 3 bases at V and 5 bases at J, with 15 bases between the two ends. The CDR3 runs 15 residues. The CDR3 region has the DNA TGTGCCAGCAGTTTCCTGGGGGGCGGGGGAGATACGCAGTATTTT. It is translated as CASSFLGGGGDTQYF.

The J gene is TRBJ2-5, the V gene TRBV12-3 or TRBV12-4, with no clear D. This CDR3 has 14 amino acids. The ends were cut back, 1 base at V and 5 bases at J, with 11 bases in the middle. For the CDR3, the DNA is TGTGCCAGCAGTTTAGGCCACCACCCCGAGACCCAGTACTTC. It specifies CASSLGHHPETQYF.

This chain connects TRBV6-2 or TRBV6-3 to TRBJ2-2; either TRBD1 or TRBD2 may fit D (5 bases each). V gave up 6 bases and J gave up 4 bases, with 15 bases separating them. Germline V gene lookup returns CDR1 MNHEY and CDR2 SVGEGT. The CDR3 spans 15 residues. CDR3 DNA sequence: TGTGCCAGCAGGACGGGACGGACTTTCACCGGGGAGCTGTTTTTT. This codes for CASRTGRTFTGELFF.

This clonotype was recorded many times. This chain uses TRBV12-3 or TRBV12-4 with TRBJ2-4; no firm D call. The CDR3 spans 16 residues. V was pared by 8 bases and J by 5 bases, with 22 bases between. DNA of the CDR3: TGTGCCAGCGCCCCCCGTCTCTCCCCGTCGGAAAACATTCAGTACTTC. Translated: CASAPRLSPSENIQYF.

The chain uses TRBV7-2 and TRBJ2-1, with TRBD2 matching 8 bases. Germline CDR1 and CDR2: SGHTA and FQGNSA. With V trimmed by 5 bases and J by 9 bases, 6 bases remained unmatched. This CDR3 contains 13 residues. The CDR3 coding sequence is TGTGCCAGCAGCCCGACCGGGAGGGGTGAGCAGTTCTTC. Amino acids: CASSPTGRGEQFF.

This clonotype was seen a few times. The CDR3 loop is CASSVLAANEKLFF. The CDR3, as DNA: TGTGCCAGCAGCGTATTAGCAGCTAATGAAAAACTGTTTTTT. The chain has TRBV9 and TRBJ1-4; no clear D gene. Germline V CDR1 and CDR2: SGDLS, YYNGEE. V dropped 1 base and J dropped 3 bases, with 7 bases sitting between them. The CDR3 runs to 14 residues.

The J gene is TRBJ2-1, the V gene TRBV7-2; 11 bases are shared with TRBD2. The trim removed 5 bases at V and 5 bases at J, leaving 5 bases unmatched. Per germline, CDR1 SGHTA and CDR2 FQGNSA. The CDR3 spans 15 residues. CDR3 DNA sequence: TGTGCCAGCAGCCTTAGCGGGGGGGCCGACAATGAGCAGTTCTTC. It encodes CASSLSGGADNEQFF.

This chain connects TRBV15 to TRBJ2-7; 7 bases map to TRBD1. The trim removed 3 bases at V and 0 bases at J, leaving 8 bases unmatched. Per germline, CDR1 LNHNV and CDR2 YYDKDF (reference sequence). The CDR3 is 16 amino acids. CDR3 bases: TGTGCCACCAGCAGGGCGACAGGGCTGAGCTCCTACGAGCAGTACTTC. Translated: CATSRATGLSSYEQYF.

The sample holds many counts of this clonotype. The genes are TRBV5-5 and TRBJ1-5; D not certain. With 5 bases removed from V and 0 bases from J, the gap between germline ends came to 9 bases. The germline V gene has CDR1 SGHKS and CDR2 YYEKEE (reference sequence). The CDR3 sequence is 14 residues long. CDR3 protein: CASSLDPSNQPQHF. For the CDR3, the DNA is TGTGCCAGCAGTTTAGATCCTAGCAATCAGCCCCAGCATTTT.

The chain couples TRBV5-1 to TRBJ2-3, with 11 positions matching TRBD2. V shed 4 bases, J shed 5 bases, and the junction held 12 bases outside the gene matches. This CDR3 spans 17 amino acids. Per the germline V gene, CDR1 is SGHRS and CDR2 is YFSETQ. CDR3 sequence (DNA): TGCGCCAGCAGCCAGCGGGGACTAGCGGATCCTCGAGATACGCAGTATTTT. It translates to CASSQRGLADPRDTQYF.

This clonotype turned up a few times. The chain joins TRBV7-9 to TRBJ2-2, with 9 bases matching TRBD1. The V segment lost 4 bases and the J segment 5 bases; nucleotides outside the gene matches: 8. Germline V CDR1 and CDR2: SEHNR, FQNEAQ (reference sequence). The CDR3 length is 16 residues. The DNA of the CDR3 is TGTGCCAGCAGCTCGCCACGGGACAGGGTTACCGGGGAGCTGTTTTTT. It translates to CASSSPRDRVTGELFF.

This chain joins TRBV18 and TRBJ2-7; possible D gene TRBD2, 5 bases. Germline V lookup: CDR1 KGHSH, CDR2 LQKENI. The CDR3 is 13 residues long. V dropped 4 bases and J dropped 3 bases, with 10 bases sitting between them. CDR3 region: CASSLNEGYEQYF. The CDR3 DNA sequence: TGTGCCAGCTCACTCAACGAGGGCTACGAGCAGTACTTC. Variable domain in full (rest from reference TRBV18 and TRBJ2-7): NAGVMQNPRHLVRRRGQEARLRCSPMKGHSHVYWYRQLPEEGLKFMVYLQKENIIDESGMPKERFSAEFPKEGPSILRIQQVVRGDSAAYFCASSLNEGYEQYFGPGTRLTVT.

This clonotype was seen at least ten times. J is TRBJ2-1 and V is TRBV5-1; no firm D call. Germline V CDR1 and CDR2: SGHRS, YFSETQ. The CDR3 runs to 13 residues. Trimming took off 5 bases at V and 8 bases at J, with 14 bases between the two ends. CDR3 residues: CASSVRAADEQFF. CDR3 nucleotide sequence: TGCGCCAGCAGTGTAAGGGCCGCGGATGAGCAGTTCTTC.

This clonotype was found a few times. The chain joins TRBV29-1 to TRBJ2-3, with D perhaps matching TRBD2 (5 bases). There are 10 residues in the CDR3. Germline V gives CDR1 SQVTM, CDR2 ANQGSEA. Trimming cost V 7 bases and J 9 bases, with 11 bases left between them. The CDR3 DNA is TGCAGCGCCACCGAGGGAACGCAGTATTTT. Encoded protein: CSATEGTQYF.